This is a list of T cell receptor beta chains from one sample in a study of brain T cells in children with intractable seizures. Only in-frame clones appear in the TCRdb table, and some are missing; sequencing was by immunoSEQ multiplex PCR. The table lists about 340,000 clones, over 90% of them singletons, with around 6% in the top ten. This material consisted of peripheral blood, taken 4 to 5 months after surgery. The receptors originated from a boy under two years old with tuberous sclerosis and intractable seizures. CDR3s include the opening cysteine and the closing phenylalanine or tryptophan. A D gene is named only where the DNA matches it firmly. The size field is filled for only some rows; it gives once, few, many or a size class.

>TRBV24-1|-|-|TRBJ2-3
CATSDPGKDTQYF
TGTGCCACCAGTGACCCAGGGAAAGATACGCAGTATTTT
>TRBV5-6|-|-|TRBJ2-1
CASSLDNEQFF
TGTGCCAGCAGCTTAGACAATGAGCAGTTCTTC
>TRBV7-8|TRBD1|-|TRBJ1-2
CASSPRVQGAGGYTF
TGTGCCAGCAGTCCCCGGGTACAGGGGGCGGGTGGCTACACCTTC
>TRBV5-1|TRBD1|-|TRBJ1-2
CASSSLPGTGKLQGYTF
TGCGCCAGCAGCTCTTTACCCGGGACAGGTAAACTCCAAGGCTACACCTTC
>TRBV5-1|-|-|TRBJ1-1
CASPKIGRSDTEAFF
TGCGCCAGCCCGAAGATTGGGCGGAGTGACACTGAAGCTTTCTTT
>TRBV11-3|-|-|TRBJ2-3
CASSLDLVGAGLTDTQYF
TGTGCCAGCAGCTTAGATCTGGTGGGCGCGGGACTCACAGATACGCAGTATTTT
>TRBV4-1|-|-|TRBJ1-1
CASSEKGLMNTEAFF
TGCGCCAGCAGCGAAAAAGGACTGATGAACACTGAAGCTTTCTTT
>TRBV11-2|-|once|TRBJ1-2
CASSVDGSGYTF
TGTGCCAGCAGTGTAGACGGATCTGGCTACACCTTC
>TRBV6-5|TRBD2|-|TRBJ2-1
CASRVAGSRHNEQFF
TGTGCCAGCAGGGTAGCGGGGAGCAGACACAATGAGCAGTTCTTC
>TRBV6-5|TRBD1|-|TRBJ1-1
CASRTTGMGTEAFF
TGTGCCAGCAGAACGACAGGGATGGGCACTGAAGCTTTCTTT
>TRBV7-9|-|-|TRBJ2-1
CASVHRMVEYNEQFF
TGTGCCAGCGTACACAGGATGGTAGAGTACAATGAGCAGTTCTTC
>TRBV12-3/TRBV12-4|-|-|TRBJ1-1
CASSLGGLEAFF
TGTGCCAGCAGTTTGGGGGGGCTTGAAGCTTTCTTT
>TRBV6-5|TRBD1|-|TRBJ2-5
CASRIPGGAGTQYF
TGTGCCAGCAGGATCCCAGGGGGTGCGGGGACCCAGTACTTC
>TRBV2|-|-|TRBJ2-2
CASSRKAEGASTRELFF
TGTGCCAGCAGCAGGAAAGCCGAGGGAGCCTCCACCCGGGAGCTGTTTTTT
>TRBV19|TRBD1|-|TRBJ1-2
CASGTGYGYTF
TGTGCCAGCGGGACAGGGTATGGCTACACCTTC
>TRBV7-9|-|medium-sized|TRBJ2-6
CASSLAQGTGANVLTF
TGTGCCAGCAGCTTAGCTCAGGGTACCGGGGCCAACGTCCTGACTTTC
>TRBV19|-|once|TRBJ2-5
CASSGLAESQETQYF
TGTGCCAGTAGTGGGTTAGCGGAGTCCCAAGAGACCCAGTACTTC
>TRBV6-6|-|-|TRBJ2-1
CASSYPAGEQFF
TGTGCCAGCAGTTACCCCGCAGGGGAGCAGTTCTTC
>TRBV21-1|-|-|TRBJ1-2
CASSVQGLYYHNYGYTF
TGTGCCAGCAGCGTACAGGGTCTTTACTATCACAACTATGGCTACACCTTC
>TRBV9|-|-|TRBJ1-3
CASSVGGPTGNTIYF
TGTGCCAGCAGCGTAGGCGGACCCACTGGAAACACCATATATTTT
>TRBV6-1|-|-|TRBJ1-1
CASSERIGREAFF
TGTGCCAGCAGTGAACGTATAGGACGGGAAGCTTTCTTT
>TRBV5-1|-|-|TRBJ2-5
CASSLVAGAQETQYF
TGCGCCAGCAGCTTGGTCGCGGGGGCCCAAGAGACCCAGTACTTC
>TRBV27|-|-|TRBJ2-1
CAKRLVFRGSYNEQFF
TGTGCCAAAAGACTGGTTTTTAGGGGCTCCTACAATGAGCAGTTCTTC
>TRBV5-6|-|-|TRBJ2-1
CASSLVSGDEQFF
TGTGCCAGCAGCTTGGTGTCCGGGGATGAGCAGTTCTTC
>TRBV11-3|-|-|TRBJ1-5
CASSMRVNQPQHF
TGTGCCAGCAGCATGAGGGTAAATCAGCCCCAGCATTTT
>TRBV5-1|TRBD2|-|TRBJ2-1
CASSSGLAGGIFYNEQFF
TGCGCCAGCAGCTCGGGACTAGCGGGGGGAATCTTCTACAATGAGCAGTTCTTC
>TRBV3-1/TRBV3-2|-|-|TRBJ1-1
CASSHRDTEAFF
TGTGCCAGCAGCCACAGGGACACTGAAGCTTTCTTT
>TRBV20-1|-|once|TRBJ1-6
CSASATAVSPLHF
TGCAGTGCTAGTGCGACAGCAGTTTCACCCCTCCACTTT
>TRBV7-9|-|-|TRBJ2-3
CASSFFGSFSTDTQYF
TGTGCCAGCAGCTTCTTCGGGAGCTTTAGCACAGATACGCAGTATTTT
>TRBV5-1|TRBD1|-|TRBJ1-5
CASSLTGPHQPQHF
TGCGCCAGCAGCCTGACAGGGCCACATCAGCCCCAGCATTTT
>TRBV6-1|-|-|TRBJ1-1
CASSEVSYNTEAFF
TGTGCCAGCAGTGAAGTTAGCTACAACACTGAAGCTTTCTTT
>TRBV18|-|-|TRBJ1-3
CASSPRSGNTIYF
TGTGCCAGCTCACCGCGCTCTGGAAACACCATATATTTT
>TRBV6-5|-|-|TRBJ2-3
CASTPGLRTDTQYF
TGTGCCAGCACGCCGGGCCTACGCACAGATACGCAGTATTTT
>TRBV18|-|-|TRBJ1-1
CASSPSGHTEAFF
TGTGCCAGCTCACCATCAGGGCACACTGAAGCTTTCTTT
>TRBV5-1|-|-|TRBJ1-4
CASSLSGFNEKLFF
TGCGCCAGCAGCTTATCAGGGTTTAATGAAAAACTGTTTTTT
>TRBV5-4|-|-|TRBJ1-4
CASSPAPNEKLFF
TGTGCCAGCAGCCCAGCACCTAATGAAAAACTGTTTTTT
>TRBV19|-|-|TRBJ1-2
CASSMGGQIDGYTF
TGTGCCAGTAGTATGGGCGGACAAATAGATGGCTACACCTTC
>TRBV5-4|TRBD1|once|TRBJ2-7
CASTLDRGSYEQYF
TGTGCCAGCACCTTGGACAGGGGATCCTACGAGCAGTACTTC
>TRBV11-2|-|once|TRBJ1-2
CASSLGGNYGYTF
TGTGCCAGCAGCTTAGGGGGGAACTATGGCTACACCTTC
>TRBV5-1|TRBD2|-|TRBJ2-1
CASSPQSGSLYNEQFF
TGCGCCAGCAGCCCCCAGAGCGGGAGTCTCTACAATGAGCAGTTCTTC
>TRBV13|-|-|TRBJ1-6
CASSLAGVSSYNSPLHF
TGTGCCAGCAGCTTAGCGGGAGTTAGCTCCTATAATTCACCCCTCCACTTT
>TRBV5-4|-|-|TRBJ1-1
CASSLLQGNTEAFF
TGTGCCAGCAGCTTGTTACAGGGGAACACTGAAGCTTTCTTT
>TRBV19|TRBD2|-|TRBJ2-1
CASTDGGGYNEQFF
TGTGCCAGTACCGACGGCGGGGGATACAATGAGCAGTTCTTC
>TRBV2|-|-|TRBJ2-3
CASSMDSSRADTQYF
TGTGCCAGCAGTATGGATTCGTCCCGCGCAGATACGCAGTATTTT
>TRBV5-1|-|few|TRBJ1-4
CASSWTATNEKLFF
TGCGCCAGCAGCTGGACAGCAACTAATGAAAAACTGTTTTTT
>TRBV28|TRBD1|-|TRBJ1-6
CASSLPTGYNSPLHF
TGTGCCAGCAGTTTACCGACAGGGTACAATTCACCCCTCCACTTT
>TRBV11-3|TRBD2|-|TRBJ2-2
CASSPYSVASGKNTGELFF
TGTGCCAGCAGCCCTTATTCGGTGGCTAGCGGGAAGAACACCGGGGAGCTGTTTTTT
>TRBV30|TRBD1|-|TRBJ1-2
CAWSVQGTGSAGYTF
TGTGCCTGGAGTGTACAAGGGACAGGGTCCGCTGGCTACACCTTC
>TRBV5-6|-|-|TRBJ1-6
CASSLDTGLNTPLHF
TGTGCCAGCAGCTTGGATACAGGGCTGAATACACCCCTCCACTTT
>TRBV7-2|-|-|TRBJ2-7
CASSFGHADLYEQYF
TGTGCCAGCAGCTTTGGCCACGCAGATCTCTACGAGCAGTACTTC